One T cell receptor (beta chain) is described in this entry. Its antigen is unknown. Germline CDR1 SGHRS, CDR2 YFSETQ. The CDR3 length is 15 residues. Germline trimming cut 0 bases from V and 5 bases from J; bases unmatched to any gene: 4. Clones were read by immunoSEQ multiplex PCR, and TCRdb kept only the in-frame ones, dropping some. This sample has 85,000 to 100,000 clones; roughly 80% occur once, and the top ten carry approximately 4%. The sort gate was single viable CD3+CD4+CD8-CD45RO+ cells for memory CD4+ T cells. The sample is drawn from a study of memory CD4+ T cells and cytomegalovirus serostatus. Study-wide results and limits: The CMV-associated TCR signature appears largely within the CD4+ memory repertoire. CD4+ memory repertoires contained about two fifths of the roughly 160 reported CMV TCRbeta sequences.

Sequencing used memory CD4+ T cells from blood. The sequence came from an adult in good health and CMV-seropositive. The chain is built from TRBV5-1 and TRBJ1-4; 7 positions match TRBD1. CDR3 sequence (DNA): TGCGCCAGCAGCTTGGAGGGACAGCGAAATGAAAAACTGTTTTTT. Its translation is CASSLEGQRNEKLFF. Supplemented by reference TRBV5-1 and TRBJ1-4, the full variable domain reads KAGVTQTPRYLIKTRGQQVTLSCSPISGHRSVSWYQQTPGQGLQFLFEYFSETQRNKGNFPGRFSGRQFSNSRSEMNVSTLELGDSALYLCASSLEGQRNEKLFFGSGTQLSVL.